The rows below give T cell receptor beta chains drawn from one sample of a study of blood T cell repertoires in COVID-19. TCRdb's copy holds only in-frame clones and misses some; the assay was immunoSEQ multiplex PCR. Of about 93,000 clones in the sample, almost 80% were seen once. Source material: peripheral blood. The receptors stem from a human donor in a cohort sampled during active COVID-19. The CDR3 runs from the conserved cysteine through the conserved F or W. A D gene is named only where the DNA matches it firmly. A row's size may be missing; if present it is once, few, many or a size class.

TRBJ1-2	TRBV18	.	once	TGTGCCAGCTCACCACGGGCAGACCCCGGCTATGGCTACACCTTC	CASSPRADPGYGYTF
TRBJ2-2	TRBV7-3	.	few	TGTGCCAGCAGCTCCTCCAGACTCCAAAACACCGGGGAGCTGTTTTTT	CASSSSRLQNTGELFF
TRBJ1-1	TRBV30	.	.	TGTGCCTGGAGTGTACCGACGTTGGGGGGAGAAGCTTTCTTT	CAWSVPTLGGEAFF
TRBJ2-5	TRBV28	TRBD1	.	TGTGCCAGCAGTTTATGGGCAGGGGGAGAGGAGCCCCAGTACTTC	CASSLWAGGEEPQYF
TRBJ2-1	TRBV6-6	TRBD1	.	TGTGCCAGCAGTTACGGGACAGTAGACAATGAGCAGTTCTTC	CASSYGTVDNEQFF
TRBJ2-1	TRBV19	.	many	TGTGCCAGTAGTATAGATCTATCAAGGGGTGCGTACAATGAGCAGTTCTTC	CASSIDLSRGAYNEQFF
TRBJ1-2	TRBV2	.	few	TGTGCCAGCAGTGATCTCGCGGGGGCGTATGGCTACACCTTC	CASSDLAGAYGYTF
TRBJ1-2	TRBV15	TRBD1	.	TGTGCCACCAGCAGAGATCCTCGAGGGACAGGGGTTGGCAACACCTTC	CATSRDPRGTGVGNTF
TRBJ2-7	TRBV18	TRBD1	.	TGTGCCAGCTCCACAGGACAGGGGTACGAGCAGTACTTC	CASSTGQGYEQYF
TRBJ2-1	TRBV24-1	TRBD1	once	TGTGCCACCAGTACCACCAGGGGGTCTTCCTACAATGAGCAGTTCTTC	CATSTTRGSSYNEQFF
TRBJ2-5	TRBV24-1	TRBD1	.	TGTGCCACCAGTGATTTCGGACAGGGACGGGGTGAGACCCAGTACTTC	CATSDFGQGRGETQYF
TRBJ2-2	TRBV14	TRBD2	.	TGTGCCAGCAGCCAAGATTTACTAGCGGGTGGTAAGCCGAACACCGGGGAGCTGTTTTTT	CASSQDLLAGGKPNTGELFF
TRBJ1-2	TRBV28	.	.	TGTGCCAGCAGTTCCGGGTTCTACACCTTC	CASSSGFYTF
TRBJ1-3	TRBV27	.	.	TGTGCCAGCAGTTTACACAGGGCCCCTGGAAACACCATATATTTT	CASSLHRAPGNTIYF
TRBJ2-7	TRBV7-2	.	.	TGTGCCAGCAGCTTAGGGGTGAGGGGGTCCGAGCAGTACTTC	CASSLGVRGSEQYF
TRBJ2-3	TRBV19	TRBD1	.	TGTGCCAGTAGTAGTAGGGGGCGGTCGGGTGGCACAGATACGCAGTATTTT	CASSSRGRSGGTDTQYF
TRBJ2-3	TRBV10-3	TRBD2	.	TGTGCCATTAGGACTAGCGGACAGGATACGCAGTATTTT	CAIRTSGQDTQYF
TRBJ1-4	TRBV18	.	.	TGTGCCAGCTCACCACTCAATAATGAAAAACTGTTTTTT	CASSPLNNEKLFF
TRBJ1-5	TRBV7-9	.	.	TGTGCCAGCAGCTTAGCGACGACCGGAGGCCATCAGCCCCAGCATTTT	CASSLATTGGHQPQHF
TRBJ2-5	TRBV7-3	TRBD1	.	TGTGCCAGCAGCTCACAACCCCCGGGACAGCAAGAGACCCAGTACTTC	CASSSQPPGQQETQYF
TRBJ1-6	TRBV12-3/TRBV12-4	.	.	TGTGCCAGCAGTCCAAGCCGTTATTCACCCCTCCACTTT	CASSPSRYSPLHF
TRBJ2-2	TRBV6-1	.	.	TGTGCCAGCAGTGAAAGTAGGGGAAGGACCGGGGAGCTGTTTTTT	CASSESRGRTGELFF